Here is one T cell receptor beta chain with its context. Trimming took off 4 bases at V and 4 bases at J, with 13 bases between the two ends. CDR3 length: 14 residues. From germline, CDR1 is SGHTA and CDR2 FQGNSA. Cohort placement rested on clinical history that participants reported themselves. The source of the sample is a study of blood T cell repertoires in COVID-19. Using immunoSEQ multiplex PCR, the repertoire was profiled, and TCRdb retains in-frame clones only, with some absent. The sample has approximately 260,000 clones, approximately 84% seen once; the top ten hold roughly 3.1%. The genes are TRBV7-2 and TRBJ1-1, with TRBD1 as a possible D gene (5 bases). The sample was PBMCs or T cells enriched from blood (not recorded which). This clonotype was sampled from a woman aged 40 to 50 with acute COVID-19. CDR3 sequence reads: CASSSSLGLTEAFF. The CDR3 DNA reads as TGTGCCAGCAGCTCCTCCTTGGGGCTCACTGAAGCTTTCTTT.